This T cell receptor (beta chain) originates from a study of T cell repertoires in cytomegalovirus infection. Study background: Recently identified HLA-C-restricted and well-studied HLA-B-restricted CMV epitopes were used. Public TCR beta signature analysis indicated the presence of both CMV infection and matching HLA type.

The table lists this clonotype with a few counts. What it binds is not known. Points from the study as a whole: HLA-C-restricted CMV-specific TCR beta clonotypes were dominant in the ex vivo response. Based on cumulative public TCR beta family frequency, carriers of CMV plus the relevant HLA were identified.

TCRdb re-called the reads with MiXCR, one entry per CDR3 protein. This repertoire shows tens of thousands of distinct CDR3 sequences, about a fifth found once; its top ten account for about 87%. Trimming left V 7 bases short and J 2 bases short, with 15 bases between. There are 15 residues in the CDR3. The germline CDR1 and CDR2 sequences are LGHNT and FRNRAP. The sequencing used CD8+ T cells from cultured PBMCs, collected from culture after CMV antigen stimulation. This clonotype was obtained from a human donor in good health (CMV status not recorded). Some clones in this sample may be carry-over from other donors' samples. The J gene is TRBJ1-5, the V gene TRBV12-5; D gene ambiguous. CDR3 protein: CASAFGVKGNQPQHF. For the CDR3, the DNA is TGTGCTAGTGCCTTTGGGGTCAAGGGCAATCAGCCCCAGCATTTT. The full variable domain, completed using reference TRBV12-5 and TRBJ1-5, is DARVTQTPRHKVTEMGQEVTMRCQPILGHNTVFWYRQTMMQGLELLAYFRNRAPLDDSGMPKDRFSAEMPDATLATLKIQPSEPRDSAVYFCASAFGVKGNQPQHFGDGTRLSIL.